This T cell receptor beta chain was documented in a study of identical twins. This clonotype was seen only a few times. What it binds is unknown. Germline V gives CDR1 SQVTM, CDR2 ANQGSEA. V was clipped by 3 bases and J by 0 bases, with 12 bases between them. The CDR3 has 15 amino acids. TCRdb reprocessed the 5' RACE reads via MiXCR and lists one record per CDR3 protein. This table holds about 730,000 distinct CDR3 sequences, about 20% found once. Findings and limits, study-wide: The authors drew conclusions from cross-sectional statistical analysis rather than following the same donors.

This sample also belongs to another study, concerning T cells expressing NK-cell markers. That work contributes: Six donors carried dominant NKG2C+ clonotypes that made up roughly 1.0-8% of their CD8+ T cells.

Specimen: PBMCs. This receptor was obtained from a woman between 18 and 29 years old in good health. The chain joins TRBV29-1 to TRBJ2-1; no clear D gene. CDR3 loop: CSVDFPAYSYNEQFF. CDR3 bases: TGCAGCGTTGACTTCCCTGCCTACTCCTACAATGAGCAGTTCTTC.